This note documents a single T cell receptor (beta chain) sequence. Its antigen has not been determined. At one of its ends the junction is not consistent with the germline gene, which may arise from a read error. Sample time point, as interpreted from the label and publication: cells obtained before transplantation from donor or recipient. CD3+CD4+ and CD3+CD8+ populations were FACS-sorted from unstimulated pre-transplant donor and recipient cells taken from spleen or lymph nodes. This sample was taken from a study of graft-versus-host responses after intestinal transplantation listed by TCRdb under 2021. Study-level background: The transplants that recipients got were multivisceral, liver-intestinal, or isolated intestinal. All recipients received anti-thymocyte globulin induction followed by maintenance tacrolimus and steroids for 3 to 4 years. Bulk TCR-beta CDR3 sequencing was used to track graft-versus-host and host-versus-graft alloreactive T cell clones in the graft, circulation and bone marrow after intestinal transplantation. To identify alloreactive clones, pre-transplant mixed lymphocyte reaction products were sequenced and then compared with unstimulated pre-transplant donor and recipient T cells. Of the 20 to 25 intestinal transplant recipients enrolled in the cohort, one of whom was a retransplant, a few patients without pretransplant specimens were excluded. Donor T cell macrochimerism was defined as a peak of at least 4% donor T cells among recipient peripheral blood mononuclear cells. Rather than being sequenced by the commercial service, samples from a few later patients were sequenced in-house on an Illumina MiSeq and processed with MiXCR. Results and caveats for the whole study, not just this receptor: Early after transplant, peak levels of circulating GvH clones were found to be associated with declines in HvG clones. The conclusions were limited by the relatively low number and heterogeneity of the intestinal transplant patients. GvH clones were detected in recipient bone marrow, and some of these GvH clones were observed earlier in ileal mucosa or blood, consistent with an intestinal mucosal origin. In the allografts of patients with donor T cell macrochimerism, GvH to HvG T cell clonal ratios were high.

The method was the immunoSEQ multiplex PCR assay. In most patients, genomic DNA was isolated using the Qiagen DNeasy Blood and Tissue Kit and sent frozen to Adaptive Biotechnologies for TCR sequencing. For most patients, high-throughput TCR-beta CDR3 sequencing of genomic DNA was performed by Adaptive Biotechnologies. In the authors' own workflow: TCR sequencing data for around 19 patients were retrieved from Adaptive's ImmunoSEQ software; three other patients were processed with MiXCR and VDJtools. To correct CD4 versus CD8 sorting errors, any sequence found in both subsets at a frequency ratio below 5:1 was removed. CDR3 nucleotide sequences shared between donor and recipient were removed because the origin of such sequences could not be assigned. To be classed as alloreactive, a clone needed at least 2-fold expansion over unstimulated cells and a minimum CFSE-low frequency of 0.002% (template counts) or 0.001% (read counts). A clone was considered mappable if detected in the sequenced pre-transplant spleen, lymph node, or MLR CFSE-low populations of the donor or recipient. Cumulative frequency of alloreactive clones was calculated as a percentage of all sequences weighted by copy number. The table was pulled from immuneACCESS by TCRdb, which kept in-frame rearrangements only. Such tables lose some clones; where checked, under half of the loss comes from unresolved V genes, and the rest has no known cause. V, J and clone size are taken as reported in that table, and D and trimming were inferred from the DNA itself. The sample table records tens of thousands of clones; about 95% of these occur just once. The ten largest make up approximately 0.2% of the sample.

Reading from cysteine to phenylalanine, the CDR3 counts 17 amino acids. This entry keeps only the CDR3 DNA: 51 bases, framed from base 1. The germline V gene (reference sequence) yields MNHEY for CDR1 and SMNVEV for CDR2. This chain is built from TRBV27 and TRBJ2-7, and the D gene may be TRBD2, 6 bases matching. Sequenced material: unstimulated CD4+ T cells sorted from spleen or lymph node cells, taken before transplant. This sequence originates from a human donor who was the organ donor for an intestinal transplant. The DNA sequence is TGTGCCAGCATTTTAAATGTTCGCGGGGTTGGCTCCTACGAGCAGTACTTC. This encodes CASILNVRGVGSYEQYF.